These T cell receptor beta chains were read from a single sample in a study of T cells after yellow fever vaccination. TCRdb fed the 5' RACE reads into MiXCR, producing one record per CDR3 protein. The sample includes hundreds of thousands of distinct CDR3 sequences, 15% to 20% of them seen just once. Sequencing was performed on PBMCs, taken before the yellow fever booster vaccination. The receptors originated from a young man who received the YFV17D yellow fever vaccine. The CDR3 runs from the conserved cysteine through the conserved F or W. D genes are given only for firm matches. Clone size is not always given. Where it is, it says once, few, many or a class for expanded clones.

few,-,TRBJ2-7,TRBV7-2,CASSPPGPSEQYF,TGTGCCAGCAGCCCCCCGGGTCCAAGCGAGCAGTACTTC
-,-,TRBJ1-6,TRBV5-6,CASSLYSSQSPLHF,TGTGCCAGCAGCTTGTATAGTTCCCAATCACCCCTCCACTTT
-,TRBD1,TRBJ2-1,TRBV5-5,CASSLEGQAFF,TGTGCCAGCAGCCTGGAGGGACAGGCTTTCTTC
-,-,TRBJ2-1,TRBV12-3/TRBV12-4,CASSLAPNEQFF,TGTGCCAGCAGCTTAGCGCCCAATGAGCAGTTCTTC
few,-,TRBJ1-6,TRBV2,CASVETNPPLHF,TGTGCCAGCGTCGAAACGAATCCACCCCTCCACTTT
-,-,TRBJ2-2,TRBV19,CASERRITGELFF,TGTGCCAGTGAACGACGGATCACCGGGGAGCTGTTTTTT
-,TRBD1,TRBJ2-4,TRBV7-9,CASSNLDRGNIQYF,TGTGCCAGCAGCAACTTAGACAGGGGGAACATTCAGTACTTC
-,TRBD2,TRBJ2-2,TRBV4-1,CASSRRGLAGGYGELFF,TGCGCCAGCAGTCGAAGGGGACTAGCGGGGGGGTACGGGGAGCTGTTTTTT
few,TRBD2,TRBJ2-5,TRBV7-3,CASSPDLAGETQYF,TGTGCCAGCAGCCCCGACCTAGCGGGAGAGACCCAGTACTTC
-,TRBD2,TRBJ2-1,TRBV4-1,CASSQDLAGEPAF,TGCGCCAGCAGCCAAGATCTAGCGGGGGAGCCGGCCTTC
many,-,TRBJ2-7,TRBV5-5,CASSDGQSPSYEQYF,TGTGCCAGCAGCGATGGACAGAGTCCGTCCTACGAGCAGTACTTC
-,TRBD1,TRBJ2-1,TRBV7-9,CASSLATGGSNEQFF,TGTGCCAGCAGCTTAGCGACAGGGGGGAGTAATGAGCAGTTCTTC
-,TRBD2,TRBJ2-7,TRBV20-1,CSARDQVLALNEQYF,TGCAGTGCTAGAGATCAGGTACTAGCGCTTAACGAGCAGTACTTC
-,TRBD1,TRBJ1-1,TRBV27,CASSYGQAMNTEAFF,TGTGCCAGCAGTTACGGACAGGCCATGAACACTGAAGCTTTCTTT
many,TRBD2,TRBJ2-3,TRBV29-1,CSVDGTSGYTDTQYF,TGCAGCGTTGACGGGACTAGCGGATACACAGATACGCAGTATTTT
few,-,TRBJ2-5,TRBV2,CASYLYETQYF,TGTGCCAGCTACTTATACGAGACCCAGTACTTC
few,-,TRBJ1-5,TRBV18,CASSPRRTISNQPQHF,TGTGCCAGCTCACCCCGCCGTACAATTAGCAATCAGCCCCAGCATTTT
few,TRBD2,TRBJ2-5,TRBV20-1,CSAPRRLAEGTQYF,TGCAGTGCCCCCCGCAGACTAGCGGAAGGGACCCAGTACTTC
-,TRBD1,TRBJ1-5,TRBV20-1,CSARAGDSYQPQHF,TGCAGTGCTAGAGCGGGGGACAGTTATCAGCCCCAGCATTTT
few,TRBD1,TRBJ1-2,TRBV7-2,CASSSNEQGVRYGYTF,TGTGCCAGCAGCTCCAACGAACAGGGGGTTCGCTATGGCTACACCTTC
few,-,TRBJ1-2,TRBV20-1,CSARGRQAQYF,TGCAGTGCTAGGGGGCGGCAGGCCCAATACTTC
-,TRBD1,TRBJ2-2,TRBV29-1,CSVSRQGFGELFF,TGCAGCGTTTCACGACAGGGGTTCGGGGAGCTGTTTTTT
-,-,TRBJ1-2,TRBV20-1,CSARSGLAGYTF,TGCAGTGCTCGGTCAGGCCTTGCGGGCTACACCTTC
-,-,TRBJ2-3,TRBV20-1,CSASYNRLLLDTQYF,TGCAGTGCTAGTTACAACAGGCTCCTCTTGGATACGCAGTATTTT
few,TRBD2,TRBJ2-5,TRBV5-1,CASTRGGGIEETQYF,TGCGCCAGCACCCGCGGGGGGGGAATAGAAGAGACCCAGTACTTC
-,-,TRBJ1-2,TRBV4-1,CASSQTSLGRNGYTF,TGCGCCAGCAGCCAAACTTCTTTGGGCAGGAATGGCTACACCTTC
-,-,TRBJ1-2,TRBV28,CASSSRAGSYGYTF,TGTGCCAGCAGTTCCCGTGCTGGCTCCTATGGCTACACCTTC
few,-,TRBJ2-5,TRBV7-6,CASSLSPGARETQYF,TGTGCCAGCAGCTTAAGCCCGGGGGCAAGAGAGACCCAGTACTTC
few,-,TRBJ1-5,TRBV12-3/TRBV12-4,CASSLGGGQNQPQHF,TGTGCCAGCAGTTTAGGGGGGGGCCAAAATCAGCCCCAGCATTTT
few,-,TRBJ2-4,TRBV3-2,CASGTGAKNIQYF,TGTGCCAGCGGGACAGGGGCCAAAAACATTCAGTACTTC
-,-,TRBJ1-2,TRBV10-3,CAISAQSRENYGYTF,TGTGCCATCAGTGCCCAGAGCAGGGAGAACTATGGCTACACCTTC
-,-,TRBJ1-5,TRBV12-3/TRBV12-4,CASSLIRRQPQHF,TGTGCCAGCAGTTTAATCAGGAGGCAGCCCCAGCATTTT
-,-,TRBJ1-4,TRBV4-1,CASSQVRQVVLFF,TGCGCCAGCAGCCAAGTACGGCAGGTCGTACTGTTTTTT
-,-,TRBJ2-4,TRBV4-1,CASSQGEGGSLYIQYF,TGCGCCAGCAGCCAAGGAGAGGGGGGGTCTTTGTACATTCAGTACTTC
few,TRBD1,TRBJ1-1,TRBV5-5,CASSLGPGQGRRTEAFF,TGTGCCAGCAGCTTGGGTCCGGGACAGGGCAGAAGGACTGAAGCTTTCTTT
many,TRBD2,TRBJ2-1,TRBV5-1,CASTPAGGSSYNEQFF,TGCGCCAGCACCCCTGCCGGGGGGAGCTCCTACAATGAGCAGTTCTTC
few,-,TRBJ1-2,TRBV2,CASSATGNYGYTF,TGTGCCAGCAGTGCAACAGGCAACTATGGCTACACCTTC
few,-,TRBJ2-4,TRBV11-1,CASSLVSVAKNIQYF,TGTGCCAGCAGCTTAGTGTCCGTAGCCAAAAACATTCAGTACTTC
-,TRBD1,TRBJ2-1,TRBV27,CASSLGQRYNEQFF,TGTGCCAGCAGTTTGGGACAGAGATACAATGAGCAGTTCTTC
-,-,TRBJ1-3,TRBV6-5,CASRRGQISSGNTIYF,TGTGCCAGCAGGAGGGGTCAAATCAGCTCTGGAAACACCATATATTTT
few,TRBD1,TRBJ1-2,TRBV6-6,CASSLDRGNQFGPRLYGYTF,TGTGCCAGCAGTCTGGACAGGGGGAATCAGTTCGGTCCCCGACTCTATGGCTACACCTTC
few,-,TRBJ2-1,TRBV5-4,CASSRNSNEQFF,TGTGCCAGCAGCCGAAACAGCAATGAGCAGTTCTTC
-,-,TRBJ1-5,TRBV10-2,CASSEIDGPQHF,TGCGCCAGCAGTGAGATCGACGGGCCCCAGCATTTT
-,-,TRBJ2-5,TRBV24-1,CATSDPRGVETQYF,TGTGCCACCAGTGACCCGAGGGGGGTAGAGACCCAGTACTTC
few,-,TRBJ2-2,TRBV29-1,CSVEGLDGELFF,TGCAGCGTTGAGGGGCTGGACGGGGAGCTGTTTTTT
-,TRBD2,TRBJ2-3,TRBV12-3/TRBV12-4,CASSTRGSGGDTQYF,TGTGCCAGCAGTACTCGGGGTAGCGGGGGGGATACGCAGTATTTT
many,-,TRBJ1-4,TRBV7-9,CASTPFGEKLFF,TGTGCCAGCACTCCCTTCGGGGAAAAACTGTTTTTT
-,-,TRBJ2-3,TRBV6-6,CASSYTLPDTQYF,TGTGCCAGCAGTTACACCCTTCCTGATACGCAGTATTTT
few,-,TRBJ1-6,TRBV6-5,CASSYSLAGAVNSPLHF,TGTGCCAGCAGTTACTCTCTAGCAGGGGCTGTTAATTCACCCCTCCACTTT
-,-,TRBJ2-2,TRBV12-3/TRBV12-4,CASRWRSAANTGELFF,TGTGCCAGCAGGTGGAGGTCTGCGGCGAACACCGGGGAGCTGTTTTTT
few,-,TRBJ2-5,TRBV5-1,CASSLEKAPTGETQYF,TGCGCCAGCAGCTTGGAGAAGGCTCCCACGGGGGAGACCCAGTACTTC
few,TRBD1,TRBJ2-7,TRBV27,CASKTGEHIYEQYF,TGTGCCAGCAAGACAGGGGAGCACATCTACGAGCAGTACTTC